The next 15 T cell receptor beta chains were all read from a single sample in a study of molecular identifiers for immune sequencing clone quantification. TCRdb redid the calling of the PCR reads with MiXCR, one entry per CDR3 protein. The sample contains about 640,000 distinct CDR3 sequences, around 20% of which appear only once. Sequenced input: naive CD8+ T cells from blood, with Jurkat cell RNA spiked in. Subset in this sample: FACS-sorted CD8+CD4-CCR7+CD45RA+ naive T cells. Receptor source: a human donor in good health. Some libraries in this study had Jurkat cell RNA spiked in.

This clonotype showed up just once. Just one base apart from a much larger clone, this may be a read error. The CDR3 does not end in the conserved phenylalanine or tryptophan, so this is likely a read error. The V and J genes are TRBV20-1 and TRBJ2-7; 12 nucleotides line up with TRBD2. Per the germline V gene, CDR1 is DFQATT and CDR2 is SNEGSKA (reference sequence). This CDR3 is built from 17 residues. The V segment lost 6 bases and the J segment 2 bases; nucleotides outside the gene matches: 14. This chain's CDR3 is CSAQNRPLAGGTYEQYL. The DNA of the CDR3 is TGCAGTGCCCAGAACCGCCCGCTAGCGGGGGGGACCTACGAGCAGTACCTC.

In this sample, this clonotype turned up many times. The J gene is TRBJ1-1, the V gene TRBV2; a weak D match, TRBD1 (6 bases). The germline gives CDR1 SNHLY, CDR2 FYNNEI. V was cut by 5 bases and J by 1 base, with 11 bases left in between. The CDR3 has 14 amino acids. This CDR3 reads CASSLTTGNTEAFF. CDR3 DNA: TGTGCCAGCAGTTTAACGACAGGGAACACTGAAGCTTTCTTT.

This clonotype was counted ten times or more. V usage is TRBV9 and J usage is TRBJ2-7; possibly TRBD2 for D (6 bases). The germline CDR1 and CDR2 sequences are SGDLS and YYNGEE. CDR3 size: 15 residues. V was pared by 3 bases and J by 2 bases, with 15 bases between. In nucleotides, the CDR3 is TGTGCCAGCAGCGCCCACGGGGGTAGAGCCTACGAGCAGTACTTC. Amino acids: CASSAHGGRAYEQYF.

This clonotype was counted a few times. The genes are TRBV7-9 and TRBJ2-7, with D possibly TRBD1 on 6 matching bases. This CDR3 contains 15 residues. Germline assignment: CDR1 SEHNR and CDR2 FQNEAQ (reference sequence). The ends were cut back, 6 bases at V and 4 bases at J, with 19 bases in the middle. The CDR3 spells CASSPSARQAYEQYF. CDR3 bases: TGTGCCAGCAGTCCCTCGGCCCGACAGGCGTACGAGCAGTACTTC.

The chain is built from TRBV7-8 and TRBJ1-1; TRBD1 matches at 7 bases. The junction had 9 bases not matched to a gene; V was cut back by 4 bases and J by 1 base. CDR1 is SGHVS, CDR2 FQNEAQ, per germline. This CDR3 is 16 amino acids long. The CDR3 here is CASSWAPGQTNTEAFF. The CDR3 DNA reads TGTGCCAGCAGCTGGGCCCCGGGACAGACGAACACTGAAGCTTTCTTT.

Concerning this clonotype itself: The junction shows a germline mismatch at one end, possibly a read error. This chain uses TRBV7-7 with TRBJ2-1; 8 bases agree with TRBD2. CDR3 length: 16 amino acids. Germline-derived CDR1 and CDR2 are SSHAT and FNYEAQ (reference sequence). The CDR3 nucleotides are TGTGCTAGCAGCCTTTCAAGACGGGAGGGGTTCAATGAGCAGTTCTTC. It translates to CASSLSRREGFNEQFF.

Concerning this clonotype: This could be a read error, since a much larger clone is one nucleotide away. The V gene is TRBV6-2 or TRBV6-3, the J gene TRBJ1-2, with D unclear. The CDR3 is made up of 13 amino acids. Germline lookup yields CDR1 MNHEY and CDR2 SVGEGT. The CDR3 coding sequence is TGTGCCAGCATTACCCCTGCGGGAAATGGCTACGCCTTC. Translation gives CASITPAGNGYAF.

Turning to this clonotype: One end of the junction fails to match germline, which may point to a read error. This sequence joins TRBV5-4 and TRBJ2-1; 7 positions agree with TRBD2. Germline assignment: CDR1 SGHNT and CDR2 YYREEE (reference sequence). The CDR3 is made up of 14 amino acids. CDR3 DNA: TGTGCCTGCAGCCTAGCGGACCCCTACAATGAGCAGTTCTTC. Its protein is CACSLADPYNEQFF.

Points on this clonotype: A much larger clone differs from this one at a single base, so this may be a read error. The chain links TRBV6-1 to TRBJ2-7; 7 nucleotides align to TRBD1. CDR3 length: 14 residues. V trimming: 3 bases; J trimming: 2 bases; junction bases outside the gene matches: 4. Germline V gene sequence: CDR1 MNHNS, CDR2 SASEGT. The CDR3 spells CASSDLGQTYEQYF. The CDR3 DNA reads TGTGCCAGCAGTGACCTGGGACAGACCTACGAGCAGTACTTC.

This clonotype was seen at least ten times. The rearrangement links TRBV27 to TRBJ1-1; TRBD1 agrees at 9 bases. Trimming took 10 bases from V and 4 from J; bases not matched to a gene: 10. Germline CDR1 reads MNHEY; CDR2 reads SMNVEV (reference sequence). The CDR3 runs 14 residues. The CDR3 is CATRLIQGATEAFF. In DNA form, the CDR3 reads TGTGCCACCCGGTTAATACAGGGGGCCACTGAAGCTTTCTTT.

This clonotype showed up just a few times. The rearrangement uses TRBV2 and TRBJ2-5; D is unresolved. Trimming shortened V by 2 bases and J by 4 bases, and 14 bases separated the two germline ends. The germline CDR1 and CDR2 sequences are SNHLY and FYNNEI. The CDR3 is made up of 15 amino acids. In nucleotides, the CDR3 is TGTGCCAGCAGTGAAATTGTGTCTCTGATAGAGACCCAGTACTTC. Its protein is CASSEIVSLIETQYF.

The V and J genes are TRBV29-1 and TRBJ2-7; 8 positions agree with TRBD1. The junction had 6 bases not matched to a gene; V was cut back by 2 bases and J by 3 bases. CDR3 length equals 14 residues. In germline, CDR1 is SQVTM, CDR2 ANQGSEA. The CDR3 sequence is CSVEWGTGHYEQYF. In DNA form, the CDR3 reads TGCAGCGTTGAATGGGGGACAGGCCACTACGAGCAGTACTTC.

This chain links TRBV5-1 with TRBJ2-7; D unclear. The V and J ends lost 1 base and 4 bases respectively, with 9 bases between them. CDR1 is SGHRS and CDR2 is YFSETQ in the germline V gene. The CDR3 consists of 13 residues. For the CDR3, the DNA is TGCGCCAGCAGCTTGAAACAGAGGTACGAGCAGTACTTC. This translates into CASSLKQRYEQYF.

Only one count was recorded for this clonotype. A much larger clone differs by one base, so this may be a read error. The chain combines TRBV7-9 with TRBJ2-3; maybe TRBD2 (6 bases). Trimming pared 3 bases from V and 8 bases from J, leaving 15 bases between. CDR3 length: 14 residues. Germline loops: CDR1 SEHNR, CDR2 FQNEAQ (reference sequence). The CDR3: CASSLAGKSGTQYF. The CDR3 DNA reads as TGTGCCAGCAGCTTGGCGGGGAAATCAGGTACGCAGTATTTT.

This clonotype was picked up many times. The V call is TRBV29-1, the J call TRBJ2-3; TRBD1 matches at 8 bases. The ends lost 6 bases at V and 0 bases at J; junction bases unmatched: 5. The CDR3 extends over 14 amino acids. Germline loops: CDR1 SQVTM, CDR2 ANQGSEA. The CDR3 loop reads CSVDWTGSTDTQYF. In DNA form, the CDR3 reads TGCAGCGTAGACTGGACAGGGAGCACAGATACGCAGTATTTT.